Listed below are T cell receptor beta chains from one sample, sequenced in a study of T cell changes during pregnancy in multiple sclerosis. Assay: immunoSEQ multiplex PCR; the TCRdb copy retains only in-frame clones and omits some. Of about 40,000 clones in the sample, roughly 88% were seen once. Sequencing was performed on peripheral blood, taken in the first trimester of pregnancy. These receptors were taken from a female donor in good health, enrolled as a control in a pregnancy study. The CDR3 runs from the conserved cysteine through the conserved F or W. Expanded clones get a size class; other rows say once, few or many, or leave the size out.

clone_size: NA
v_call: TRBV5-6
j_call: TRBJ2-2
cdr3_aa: CASTLKVRAGTGELFF

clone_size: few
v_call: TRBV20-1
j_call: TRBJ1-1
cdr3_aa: CSARQVTEAFF

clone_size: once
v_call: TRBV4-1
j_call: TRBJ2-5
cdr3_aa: CASSPPGIMETQYF

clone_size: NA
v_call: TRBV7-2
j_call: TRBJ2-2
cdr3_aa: CASSLGPWLRTNTGELFF

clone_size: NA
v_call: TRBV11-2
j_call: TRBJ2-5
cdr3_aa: CASSLGRRGSGQETQYF

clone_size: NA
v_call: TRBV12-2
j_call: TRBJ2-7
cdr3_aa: CASRWGTGRYEQYF

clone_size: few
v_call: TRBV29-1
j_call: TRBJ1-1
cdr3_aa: CSTKGGQGTEAFF

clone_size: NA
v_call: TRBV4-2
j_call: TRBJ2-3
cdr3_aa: CASSQEGSGLRDTQYF

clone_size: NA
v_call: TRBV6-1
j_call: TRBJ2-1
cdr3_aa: CASTGTSFSEQFF

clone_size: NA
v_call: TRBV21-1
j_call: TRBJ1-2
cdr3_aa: CASSFHRGVYGYTF

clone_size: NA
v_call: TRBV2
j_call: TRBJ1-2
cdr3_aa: CASSDRGEDGYTF

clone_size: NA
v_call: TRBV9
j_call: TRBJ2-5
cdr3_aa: CASSVAEAGARETQYF

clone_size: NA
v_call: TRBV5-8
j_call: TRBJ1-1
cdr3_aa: CASSPGGRVGNTEAFF

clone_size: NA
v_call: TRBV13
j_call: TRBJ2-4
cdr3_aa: CASSPGLGGGGEDIQYF